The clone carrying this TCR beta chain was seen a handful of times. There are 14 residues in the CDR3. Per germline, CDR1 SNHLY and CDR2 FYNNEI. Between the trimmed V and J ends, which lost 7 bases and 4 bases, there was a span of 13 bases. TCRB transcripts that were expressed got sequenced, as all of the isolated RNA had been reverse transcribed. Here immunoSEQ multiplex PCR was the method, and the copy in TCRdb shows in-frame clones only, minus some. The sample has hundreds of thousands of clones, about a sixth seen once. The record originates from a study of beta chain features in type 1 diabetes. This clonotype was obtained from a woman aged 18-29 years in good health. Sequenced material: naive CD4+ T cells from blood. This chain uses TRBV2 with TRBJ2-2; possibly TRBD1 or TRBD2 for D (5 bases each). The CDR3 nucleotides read TGTGCCAGCAAGAGGGACCCGACCACCGGGGAGCTGTTTTTT. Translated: CASKRDPTTGELFF.